Shown below are 21 T cell receptor beta chains from a single sample sequenced in a study of T-cell memory formation after mild COVID-19. MiXCR was run by TCRdb on the 5' RACE reads, yielding one entry per CDR3 protein. Here the sample spans hundreds of thousands of distinct CDR3 sequences, less than 20% being singletons. The sample taken for sequencing was PBMCs or a T cell subset sorted from them (not recorded which). Receptor source: a man between 18 and 29 years old who had mild COVID-19 (a few samples of this study predate the infection). Cell type and time point are not known.

This clonotype has only a few counts. This chain links TRBV6-5 with TRBJ2-5, with 10 nucleotides matching TRBD1. Germline loops: CDR1 MNHEY, CDR2 SVGAGI. The V gene end was trimmed by 2 bases and the J gene end by 2 bases; junction bases not matched to a gene: 8. The CDR3 is 17 amino acids. CDR3 residues: CASSYRRQGAGQETQYF. CDR3 nucleotide sequence: TGTGCCAGCAGTTACCGGAGACAGGGGGCTGGTCAAGAGACCCAGTACTTC.

The rearrangement joins TRBV9 to TRBJ1-4, with a tentative D call TRBD1 (6 bases). The CDR3 is 14 residues long. V was shortened by 4 bases and J by 7 bases, with 14 bases between the two germline ends. Germline V gene lookup returns CDR1 SGDLS and CDR2 YYNGEE. This CDR3 reads CASSKQGGGEKLFF. The CDR3, as DNA: TGTGCCAGCAGCAAACAGGGAGGAGGTGAAAAACTGTTTTTT.

The chain combines TRBV7-9 with TRBJ2-5; D gene ambiguous. The germline gives CDR1 SEHNR, CDR2 FQNEAQ (reference sequence). Trimming cost V 5 bases and J 5 bases, with 9 bases left between them. This CDR3 is 12 amino acids long. The CDR3 here is CASSALAETQYF. DNA of the CDR3: TGTGCCAGCAGCGCCTTGGCGGAGACCCAGTACTTC.

The chain combines TRBV28 with TRBJ1-6; D remains unclear. Trimming took 3 bases from V and 5 from J, leaving 11 bases between them. The CDR3 spans 15 residues. Germline loops: CDR1 MDHEN, CDR2 SYDVKM. CDR3 amino acids: CASSLGLVDNSPLHF. CDR3 bases: TGTGCCAGCAGTTTGGGTCTGGTTGATAATTCACCCCTCCACTTT.

This chain links TRBV27 with TRBJ2-1; 13 bases agree with TRBD2. The germline V gene has CDR1 MNHEY and CDR2 SMNVEV (reference sequence). This CDR3 is built from 18 residues. The J segment lost 4 bases and the V segment lost 6 bases, leaving 12 bases of the junction unmatched. The CDR3 DNA follows: TGTGCCAGCAGAGGGACTAGCGGGGCCCCTCCAACGTACAATGAGCAGTTCTTC. This translates into CASRGTSGAPPTYNEQFF.

V is TRBV6-2 or TRBV6-3 and J is TRBJ2-1, with D maybe TRBD2 (7 bases). The CDR3 runs to 16 residues. Germline-derived CDR1 and CDR2 are MNHEY and SVGEGT. V lost 0 bases and J 3 bases, leaving 12 bases between the germline ends. In DNA, the CDR3 is TGTGCCAGCAGTTACTCGACGGGGGGCAACTACAATGAGCAGTTCTTC. Its protein is CASSYSTGGNYNEQFF.

V gene TRBV7-9 combines with J gene TRBJ2-3, with D possibly matching TRBD1 (5 bases). Trimming took 1 base from V and 6 from J, leaving 11 bases between them. The CDR3 runs to 14 residues. The germline V gene has CDR1 SEHNR and CDR2 FQNEAQ (reference sequence). Here the CDR3 DNA reads TGTGCCAGCAGCTTAGACCCAGGGTGGGATACGCAGTATTTT. It translates to CASSLDPGWDTQYF.

The chain employs TRBV7-2 and TRBJ2-3; D gene unclear. Germline CDR1 SGHTA, CDR2 FQGNSA. The CDR3 consists of 13 residues. V was clipped by 3 bases and J by 2 bases, with 6 bases between them. Written as DNA, the CDR3 is TGTGCCAGCAGCTTGCCGAACACAGATACGCAGTATTTT. Translated: CASSLPNTDTQYF.

The genes are TRBV7-3 and TRBJ1-6; maybe TRBD1 (6 bases). The germline V and J ends were trimmed by 4 bases and 13 bases, with 20 bases remaining between them. The germline CDR1 and CDR2 sequences are SGHTA and FQGTGA. CDR3 length: 15 amino acids. The CDR3, as DNA: TGTGCCAGCAGCTCCCCGTCGGGGGGCCGCTTCCCCCTCCACTTT. Amino acid sequence: CASSSPSGGRFPLHF.

J is TRBJ2-3 and V is TRBV4-1, with D possibly being TRBD2 (5 bases). The germline CDR1 and CDR2 sequences are MGHRA and YSYEKL. The CDR3 contains 16 residues. Trimming stripped 0 bases from V and 6 bases from J, with 16 bases between. Here the CDR3 reads CASSQDSTGYFDTQYF. In DNA, the CDR3 is TGCGCCAGCAGCCAAGATTCAACGGGGTACTTCGATACGCAGTATTTT.

The gene calls are TRBV6-1 and TRBJ1-2, with D possibly TRBD1 on 5 matching bases. With 1 base removed from V and 7 bases from J, the gap between germline ends came to 16 bases. Germline V gene sequence: CDR1 MNHNS, CDR2 SASEGT. The length of the CDR3 is 15 residues. The CDR3 DNA follows: TGTGCCAGCAGTGAAGTTCCAGGGATCTTTGGTGGCTACACCTTC. It is translated as CASSEVPGIFGGYTF.

This clonotype was found a few times. The rearrangement links TRBV28 to TRBJ2-5, with a possible D match to TRBD2 (6 bases). Trimming took 4 bases from V and 4 from J, leaving 13 bases between them. The CDR3 sequence is 14 residues long. Germline V CDR1 and CDR2: MDHEN, SYDVKM. CDR3 coding DNA: TGTGCCAGCAGTTGGGCTCGCGGGGTAGAGACCCAGTACTTC. As protein: CASSWARGVETQYF.

The chain carries TRBV12-5 and TRBJ2-1; TRBD2 matches 11 bases. CDR1 and CDR2 from the germline V gene are LGHNT and FRNRAP. V lost 6 bases, J lost 4 bases, and 17 bases stayed unmatched. The CDR3 is made up of 19 amino acids. The CDR3 loop is CASGPRGSGGAVTYNEQFF. CDR3 bases: TGTGCTAGTGGCCCCCGGGGTAGCGGGGGGGCCGTGACTTACAATGAGCAGTTCTTC.

This clonotype was seen a few times. The gene calls are TRBV20-1 and TRBJ2-2, with 10 bases aligning to TRBD1. The CDR3 covers 15 residues. V was clipped by 5 bases and J by 1 base; unmatched bases: 4. CDR1 is DFQATT and CDR2 is SNEGSKA in the germline V gene (reference sequence). The CDR3 bases are TGCAGTGCTGGGACAGGGGCGATGAACACCGGGGAGCTGTTTTTT. Translating it yields CSAGTGAMNTGELFF.

V gene TRBV7-2 combines with J gene TRBJ2-5; D call uncertain. The CDR3 loop spans 14 amino acids. The germline CDR1 and CDR2 sequences are SGHTA and FQGNSA. Deletions cut 1 base from V and 5 bases from J, with 11 bases between. The CDR3 coding sequence is TGTGCCAGCAGCTTAGAACGGCAGAGGGAGACCCAGTACTTC. Residues: CASSLERQRETQYF.

This clonotype was picked up many times. The chain employs TRBV5-1 and TRBJ2-2; TRBD1 matches 8 bases. The CDR3 has 14 amino acids. Germline-derived CDR1 and CDR2 are SGHRS and YFSETQ. Trimming cost V 8 bases and J 5 bases; bases outside gene matches: 8. The DNA of the CDR3 is TGCGCCAGTACCCAGGGGGCTGTGACCGGGGAGCTGTTTTTT. This codes for CASTQGAVTGELFF.

This rearrangement joins TRBV12-3 or TRBV12-4 to TRBJ2-7, with D possibly matching TRBD1 (5 bases). The CDR3 runs 14 residues. V was pared by 7 bases and J by 6 bases, with 19 bases between. The CDR3 bases are TGTGCCAGCAACCTCGGACACACGGCTCTCGAGCAGTACTTC. This gives the protein CASNLGHTALEQYF.

The chain joins TRBV5-5 to TRBJ2-2; 7 bases line up with TRBD1. From germline, CDR1 is SGHKS and CDR2 YYEKEE (reference sequence). The CDR3 is 18 amino acids. Germline trimming cut 1 base from V and 1 base from J; bases unmatched to any gene: 10. The CDR3 loop is CASSLRFSGQRNTGELFF. The DNA for the CDR3 is TGTGCCAGCAGCTTGCGATTTTCGGGACAGCGGAACACCGGGGAGCTGTTTTTT.

This clonotype was detected a few times. The chain combines TRBV28 with TRBJ1-2; D uncertain. Germline CDR1 MDHEN, CDR2 SYDVKM. Trimming removed 7 bases at V and 5 bases at J, with 11 bases between. The length of the CDR3 is 12 residues. The chain's CDR3 is CASTKQHYGYTF. CDR3 DNA sequence: TGTGCCAGCACTAAACAGCATTATGGCTACACCTTC.

This clonotype came up a few times. The chain carries TRBV7-2 and TRBJ2-5, with D possibly called TRBD1 or TRBD2 (6 bases each). Germline CDR1 is SGHTA and CDR2 is FQGNSA. With 7 bases removed from V and 3 bases from J, the gap between germline ends came to 15 bases. The CDR3 totals 14 residues. The CDR3 region is CASTLTGDKETQYF. CDR3 bases: TGTGCCAGCACCTTGACGGGGGACAAAGAGACCCAGTACTTC.

This chain uses TRBV20-1 with TRBJ1-2; D ambiguous. Per the germline V gene, CDR1 is DFQATT and CDR2 is SNEGSKA (reference sequence). Trimming took 1 base from V and 4 from J, leaving 19 bases between them. The CDR3 runs to 16 residues. The CDR3 sequence: CSARGKDGSDLYGYTF. CDR3 bases: TGCAGTGCTAGAGGCAAGGACGGCAGCGATCTCTATGGCTACACCTTC.